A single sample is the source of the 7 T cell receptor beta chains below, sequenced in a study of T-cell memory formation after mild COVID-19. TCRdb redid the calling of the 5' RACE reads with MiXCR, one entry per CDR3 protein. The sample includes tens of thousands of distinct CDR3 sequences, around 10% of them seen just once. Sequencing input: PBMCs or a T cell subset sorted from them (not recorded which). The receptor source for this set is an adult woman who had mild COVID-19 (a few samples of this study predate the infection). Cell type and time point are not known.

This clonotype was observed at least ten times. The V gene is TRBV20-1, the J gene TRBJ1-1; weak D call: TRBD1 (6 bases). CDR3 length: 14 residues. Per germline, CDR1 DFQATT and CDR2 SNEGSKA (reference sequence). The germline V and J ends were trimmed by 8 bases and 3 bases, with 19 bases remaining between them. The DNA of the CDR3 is TGCAGTTCCGGTCCTCCAGGGACACACACTGAAGCTTTCTTT. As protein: CSSGPPGTHTEAFF.

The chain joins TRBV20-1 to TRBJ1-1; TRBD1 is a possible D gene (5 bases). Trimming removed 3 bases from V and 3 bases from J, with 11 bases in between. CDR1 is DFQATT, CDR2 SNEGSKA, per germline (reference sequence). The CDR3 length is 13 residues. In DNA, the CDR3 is TGCAGTGCTAGTATCCCGGGGGACACTGAAGCTTTCTTT. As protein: CSASIPGDTEAFF.

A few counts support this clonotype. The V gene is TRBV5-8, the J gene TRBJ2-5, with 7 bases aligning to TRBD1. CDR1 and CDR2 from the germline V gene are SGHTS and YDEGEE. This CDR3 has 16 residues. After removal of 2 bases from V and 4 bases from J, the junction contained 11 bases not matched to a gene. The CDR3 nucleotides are TGTGCCAGCAGCTTAACCTACAGGGGCAGGGGAGAGACCCAGTACTTC. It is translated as CASSLTYRGRGETQYF.

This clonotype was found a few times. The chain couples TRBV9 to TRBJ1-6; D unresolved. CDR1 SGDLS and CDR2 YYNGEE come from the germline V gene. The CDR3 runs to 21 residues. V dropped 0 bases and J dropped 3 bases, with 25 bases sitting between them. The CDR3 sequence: CASSVEYTVRSNKFYNSPLHF. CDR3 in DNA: TGTGCCAGCAGCGTAGAATATACAGTCCGATCGAACAAGTTCTATAATTCACCCCTCCACTTT.

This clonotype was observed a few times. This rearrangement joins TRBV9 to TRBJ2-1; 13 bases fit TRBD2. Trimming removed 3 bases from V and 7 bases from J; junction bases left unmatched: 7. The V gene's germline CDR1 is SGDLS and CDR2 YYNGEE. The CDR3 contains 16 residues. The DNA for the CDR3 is TGTGCCAGCAGCGCCGCCGGGACTAGCGGGGCTAATGAGCAGTTCTTC. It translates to CASSAAGTSGANEQFF.

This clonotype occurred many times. As DNA, the CDR3 is TGTGCCAGCTCACCACCGTCTCAGGGACAGAAGGAGCAGTTCTTC. As protein: CASSPPSQGQKEQFF. The chain has TRBV18 and TRBJ2-1; TRBD1 matches 7 bases. The germline CDR1 and CDR2 sequences are KGHSH and LQKENI. Losses at the gene ends were 0 bases for V and 10 bases for J; bases not matched to a gene: 9. The CDR3 spans 15 residues.

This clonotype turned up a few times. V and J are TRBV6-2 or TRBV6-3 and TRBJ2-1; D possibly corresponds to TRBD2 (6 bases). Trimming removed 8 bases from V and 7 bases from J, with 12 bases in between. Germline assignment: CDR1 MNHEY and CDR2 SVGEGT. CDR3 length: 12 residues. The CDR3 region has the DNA TGTGCCAGCTCCATGGCGGGGAATGAGCAGTTCTTC. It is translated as CASSMAGNEQFF.